This record concerns one TCR beta chain sequence. No antigen is known for it. The germline V gene has CDR1 MNHEY and CDR2 SVGAGI. The CDR3 consists of 12 residues. V was trimmed by 10 bases and J by 7 bases, leaving 16 bases between them. Libraries were prepared by immunoSEQ multiplex PCR; TCRdb keeps only in-frame clonotypes and omits some of them. The table lists 150,000 to 200,000 clones, about 91% of them singletons, with under 1.5% in the top ten. The data are from a study of T cell responses to AZD1222 COVID-19 vaccine. Study-wide findings and caveats: With dominance at 160-218 and 743-854, vaccine-associated CD4 TCRs spanned spike. Possibly, clonal diversity was underestimated; donors were largely white British and included more females. Repertoires were collected only later (after the peak T cell response had occurred).

The clonotype comes from an adult who received the AZD1222 COVID-19 vaccine. The chain is built from TRBV6-5 and TRBJ1-1, with D possibly matching TRBD1 (6 bases). The material was peripheral blood, obtained 28 days after the second AZD1222 dose. CDR3 coding DNA: TGTGCCACCACGGACCAGGGGAGTGAAGCTTTCTTT. Translated: CATTDQGSEAFF.